This T cell receptor beta chain derives from a study of cytomegalovirus exposure and HLA in healthy donors. Study overall: Within the Caucasian-associated ancestry cluster were roughly 81% of the roughly 360 genotyped donors.

With regard to this clone: Antigen specificity is unknown.

Study findings and constraints: Later genetic work tied a missense DCLRE1C variant to beta-chain V and J trimming. Presence/absence analyses supposed approximately even sequencing depth among donors. The authors judged a highly shared variant cluster likely a sequencing artifact.

This CDR3 comprises 18 residues. Trimming at V came to 5 bases and at J to 0 bases, leaving 11 bases not matched to a gene. Germline V CDR1 and CDR2: SGHAT, FQNNGV. A multiplex PCR was run with 60 Vbeta primers and 13 Jbeta primers. Profiling relied on immunoSEQ multiplex PCR, and the TCRdb table lists in-frame clones only, not all of them. The repertoire holds approximately 150,000 clones, 81% seen once, with over 4.5% in the top ten. V usage is TRBV11-2 and J usage is TRBJ2-3; 10 bases align to TRBD1. This TCR derives from a woman under 30 in good health and CMV-seropositive. Input material: PBMCs. CDR3 residues: CASSPQGQGGTSTDTQYF. As DNA, the CDR3 is TGTGCCAGCAGCCCCCAAGGACAGGGGGGCACTAGCACAGATACGCAGTATTTT.